These 17 T cell receptor beta chains came from one sample sequenced in a study of blood T cell repertoires in COVID-19. TCRdb keeps only in-frame clones here, not all; method: immunoSEQ multiplex PCR. The sample carries about 170,000 clones, around 86% recorded once. Sequenced input: peripheral blood. The receptors originated from a man aged 55-75 years with COVID-19, enrolled during active disease.

The chain is built from TRBV6-4 and TRBJ1-3; 7 bases match TRBD1. With V trimmed by 6 bases and J by 3 bases, 14 bases remained unmatched. Germline V gene data show CDR1 as MRHNA and CDR2 as SNTAGT. The CDR3 is 17 residues long. The CDR3 sequence is CASRKKVQGGYGNTIYF. In DNA, the CDR3 is TGTGCCAGCAGAAAAAAAGTACAAGGGGGCTATGGAAACACCATATATTTT.

The J gene is TRBJ1-1, the V gene TRBV5-6; D is uncertain. CDR3 length: 14 residues. Germline V gene data show CDR1 as SGHDT and CDR2 as YYEEEE. The V gene lost 7 bases and the J gene lost 3 bases, with 16 bases spanning the gap. The CDR3 DNA follows: TGTGCCAGCCTCAAAGTCGGGTCCGACACTGAAGCTTTCTTT. It is translated as CASLKVGSDTEAFF.

The chain recombines TRBV7-9 with TRBJ1-5; no clear D gene. Germline CDR1 is SEHNR and CDR2 is FQNEAQ (reference sequence). The ends were cut back, 5 bases at V and 8 bases at J, with 13 bases in the middle. There are 13 residues in the CDR3. The CDR3 sequence: CASSPSAVEPQHF. CDR3 nucleotide sequence: TGTGCCAGCAGCCCCTCCGCGGTGGAGCCCCAGCATTTT.

This rearrangement joins TRBV7-8 to TRBJ1-2; no clear D. Germline CDR1 and CDR2: SGHVS and FQNEAQ. The CDR3 is made up of 14 amino acids. V lost 5 bases to trimming and J lost 6 bases, with 16 bases between them. Here the CDR3 reads CASSTRTGNNGYTF. Written as DNA, the CDR3 is TGTGCCAGCAGCACGAGGACGGGAAACAATGGCTACACCTTC.

This chain links TRBV19 with TRBJ1-4; TRBD1 matches 10 bases. This CDR3 has 16 residues. From germline, CDR1 is LNHDA and CDR2 SQIVND (reference sequence). V gave up 3 bases and J gave up 1 base; unmatched junction bases: 2. The DNA for the CDR3 is TGTGCCAGTAGTATGGGACAGGGGCTAACTAATGAAAAACTGTTTTTT. Its translation is CASSMGQGLTNEKLFF.

V usage is TRBV3-1 (or the pseudogene TRBV3-2) and J usage is TRBJ2-1; maybe TRBD2 (6 bases). The CDR3 contains 16 residues. Germline lookup yields CDR1 LGHDT and CDR2 YNNKEL (reference sequence). Trimming shortened V by 4 bases and J by 4 bases, and 17 bases separated the two germline ends. In DNA form, the CDR3 reads TGTGCCAGCAGCCTCGAGGGTAGCGGTCCTTACAATGAGCAGTTCTTC. It encodes CASSLEGSGPYNEQFF.

J is TRBJ1-6 and V is TRBV19; 8 positions match TRBD1. After removal of 4 bases from V and 11 bases from J, the junction contained 13 bases not matched to a gene. Germline V gene sequence: CDR1 LNHDA, CDR2 SQIVND (reference sequence). This CDR3 contains 16 residues. CDR3: CASSTRRTGLIAPLHF. The CDR3 DNA follows: TGTGCCAGTAGTACAAGACGGACAGGGCTTATTGCACCCCTCCACTTT.

This sequence joins TRBV19 and TRBJ1-2; 7 bases are shared with TRBD1. This CDR3 comprises 17 residues. Germline V gene data show CDR1 as LNHDA and CDR2 as SQIVND (reference sequence). Trimming removed 6 bases from V and 4 bases from J; junction bases left unmatched: 17. CDR3 coding DNA: TGTGCCAGTAGACACGCCGGGGACAGCAGACTCTTCTATGGCTACACCTTC. It specifies CASRHAGDSRLFYGYTF.

Concerning this clone itself: Relative to the germline gene, one junction end is altered; a read error may explain this. The gene calls are TRBV6-1 and TRBJ2-1; weak D call: TRBD2 (6 bases). Germline loops: CDR1 MNHNS, CDR2 SASEGT. This CDR3 has 15 amino acids. CDR3 nucleotide sequence: TGTGCCAGCAGAGAAGGAGGGTCTGCGAGCGATGAGCAGTTCTTC. Translated: CASREGGSASDEQFF.

The chain links TRBV3-1 (or the pseudogene TRBV3-2) to TRBJ2-5; possibly TRBD1 for D (6 bases). V lost 4 bases to trimming and J lost 0 bases, with 6 bases between them. The V gene's germline CDR1 is LGHDT and CDR2 YNNKEL (reference sequence). The CDR3 has 13 amino acids. In DNA form, the CDR3 reads TGTGCCAGCAGCCGGGACAACCAAGAGACCCAGTACTTC. It codes for CASSRDNQETQYF.

The chain couples TRBV14 to TRBJ1-1; maybe TRBD1 (5 bases). Trimming took off 4 bases at V and 1 base at J, with 10 bases between the two ends. This CDR3 is built from 14 residues. Germline V lookup: CDR1 SGHDN, CDR2 FVKESK. CDR3: CASSLFDRNTEAFF. The CDR3 coding sequence is TGTGCCAGCAGCCTTTTCGACAGGAACACTGAAGCTTTCTTT.

The V gene is TRBV19, the J gene TRBJ2-7, with 11 bases that match TRBD1. The J segment lost 4 bases and the V segment lost 7 bases, leaving 3 bases of the junction unmatched. The CDR3 totals 13 residues. The germline CDR1 and CDR2 sequences are LNHDA and SQIVND (reference sequence). CDR3 nucleotides: TGTGCCAGTATGGGGACAGGGGGATACGAGCAGTACTTC. This sequence encodes CASMGTGGYEQYF.

The V call is TRBV27, the J call TRBJ1-4; TRBD1 matches 12 bases. V was clipped by 4 bases and J by 8 bases; unmatched bases: 20. The CDR3 length is 20 residues. Germline CDR1 is MNHEY and CDR2 is SMNVEV (reference sequence). This CDR3 reads CASSSTFLKGQGASKEKLFF. CDR3 in DNA: TGTGCCAGCAGTTCGACGTTCTTGAAGGGACAGGGGGCAAGTAAAGAAAAACTGTTTTTT.

The V and J genes are TRBV29-1 and TRBJ2-4, with 8 positions matching TRBD1. The germline V gene has CDR1 SQVTM and CDR2 ANQGSEA. The V gene end was trimmed by 3 bases and the J gene end by 6 bases; junction bases not matched to a gene: 4. This CDR3 has 13 amino acids. CDR3 DNA: TGCAGCGTTGAGCAGGGGGCGGCAAACATTCAGTACTTC. Amino acids: CSVEQGAANIQYF.

This clone is a singleton in its sample. The genes are TRBV7-6 and TRBJ2-3, with a tentative D call TRBD2 (5 bases). The germline V and J ends were trimmed by 1 base and 5 bases, with 19 bases remaining between them. Germline CDR1 is SGHVS and CDR2 is FNYEAQ. CDR3 length: 17 residues. In nucleotides, the CDR3 is TGTGCCAGCAGCTTAGTCGTTAGTAGCGCTGAAATAGATACGCAGTATTTT. Amino acid sequence: CASSLVVSSAEIDTQYF.

The chain links TRBV7-2 to TRBJ2-2, with 7 bases identical to TRBD1. The CDR3 runs 16 residues. Germline V CDR1 and CDR2: SGHTA, FQGNSA. J lost 4 bases, V lost 1 base, and 6 bases had no gene match. In DNA, the CDR3 is TGTGCCAGCAGCTTAGATTGGACAGGCTTCACCGGGGAGCTGTTTTTT. Translating it yields CASSLDWTGFTGELFF.

The table lists this clone with a count of one. Here the CDR3 reads CASSLIPGGNYGYTF. CDR3 bases: TGTGCCAGCAGCTTAATTCCAGGGGGAAACTATGGCTACACCTTC. The chain has TRBV11-2 and TRBJ1-2; TRBD1 matches 7 bases. Germline trimming cut 2 bases from V and 2 bases from J; bases unmatched to any gene: 5. Looked up from germline, CDR1 is SGHAT and CDR2 is FQNNGV. The CDR3 contains 15 residues.